A selection of T cell receptor beta chains follows, all from one sample in a study of cytomegalovirus exposure and HLA in healthy donors. The table came from immunoSEQ multiplex PCR; TCRdb's copy has only in-frame clones and leaves some out. This sample yields some 70,000 clones, of which approximately 78% are seen a single time; around 7.4% belongs to the top ten. Sequenced: PBMCs. Source of these receptors: a man aged 18 to 29 in good health and CMV-seropositive. The CDR3 runs from the conserved cysteine through the conserved F or W. The D gene is left open where the match is weak. Size values are once, few and many counts, or a class for expanded clones, and some rows have none.

v_call: TRBV28
d_call: -
clone_size: -
j_call: TRBJ1-4
cdr3_aa: CASQDEKLFF
cdr3_nt: TGTGCCAGTCAGGATGAAAAACTGTTTTTT

v_call: TRBV14
d_call: -
clone_size: -
j_call: TRBJ1-5
cdr3_aa: CASSELGRDQPQHF
cdr3_nt: TGTGCCAGCAGCGAATTGGGTCGGGATCAGCCCCAGCATTTT

v_call: TRBV7-9
d_call: -
clone_size: -
j_call: TRBJ1-4
cdr3_aa: CASSFGGAREKLFF
cdr3_nt: TGTGCCAGCAGCTTCGGGGGGGCCAGGGAAAAACTGTTTTTT

v_call: TRBV7-9
d_call: -
clone_size: -
j_call: TRBJ1-1
cdr3_aa: CASSLASSTEAFF
cdr3_nt: TGTGCCAGCAGCTTAGCTAGCAGCACTGAAGCTTTCTTT

v_call: TRBV6-1
d_call: -
clone_size: -
j_call: TRBJ2-1
cdr3_aa: CASSEDGSSYNEQFF
cdr3_nt: TGTGCCAGCAGTGAAGATGGGAGCTCCTACAATGAGCAGTTCTTC

v_call: TRBV29-1
d_call: TRBD1
clone_size: -
j_call: TRBJ2-2
cdr3_aa: CSGGQGLTGELFF
cdr3_nt: TGCAGCGGTGGACAGGGGCTCACCGGGGAGCTGTTTTTT

v_call: TRBV2
d_call: -
clone_size: -
j_call: TRBJ1-1
cdr3_aa: CASRWGGNTEAFF
cdr3_nt: TGTGCCAGCCGGTGGGGCGGCAACACTGAAGCTTTCTTT

v_call: TRBV29-1
d_call: -
clone_size: -
j_call: TRBJ2-7
cdr3_aa: CSVGGGTYEQYF
cdr3_nt: TGCAGCGTTGGTGGCGGGACCTACGAGCAGTACTTC

v_call: TRBV7-7
d_call: TRBD1
clone_size: once
j_call: TRBJ2-7
cdr3_aa: CASSLGDRGYEQYF
cdr3_nt: TGTGCTAGCAGCTTAGGGGACAGGGGTTATGAGCAGTACTTC

v_call: TRBV25-1
d_call: TRBD1
clone_size: -
j_call: TRBJ1-1
cdr3_aa: CASGRTGRVTEAFF
cdr3_nt: TGTGCCAGCGGGAGGACAGGGAGAGTAACTGAAGCTTTCTTT

v_call: TRBV29-1
d_call: TRBD1
clone_size: once
j_call: TRBJ1-2
cdr3_aa: CSVEHGTDYGYTF
cdr3_nt: TGCAGCGTTGAGCATGGGACAGACTATGGCTACACCTTC

v_call: TRBV5-1
d_call: -
clone_size: -
j_call: TRBJ1-1
cdr3_aa: CASSLTPASGNTEAFF
cdr3_nt: TGCGCCAGCAGCTTAACACCGGCTTCGGGGAACACTGAAGCTTTCTTT

v_call: TRBV6-6
d_call: TRBD1
clone_size: few
j_call: TRBJ1-5
cdr3_aa: CASRDRVASNQPQHF
cdr3_nt: TGTGCCAGCAGGGACAGGGTCGCCAGCAATCAGCCCCAGCATTTT

v_call: TRBV11-2
d_call: -
clone_size: -
j_call: TRBJ2-7
cdr3_aa: CASSISSSFTYEQYF
cdr3_nt: TGTGCCAGCAGCATTAGCTCGAGCTTCACCTACGAGCAGTACTTC

v_call: TRBV28
d_call: -
clone_size: -
j_call: TRBJ2-1
cdr3_aa: CASSSNPISEQFF
cdr3_nt: TGTGCCAGCAGTTCCAACCCGATCAGTGAGCAGTTCTTC

v_call: TRBV29-1
d_call: -
clone_size: -
j_call: TRBJ1-2
cdr3_aa: CSVGDLGYGYTF
cdr3_nt: TGCAGCGTCGGGGATTTGGGGTATGGCTACACCTTC

v_call: TRBV6-5
d_call: TRBD1
clone_size: once
j_call: TRBJ1-6
cdr3_aa: CASSSSGDRDSPLHF
cdr3_nt: TGTGCCAGCAGTTCCTCGGGGGACAGGGATTCACCCCTCCACTTT

v_call: TRBV10-2
d_call: TRBD2
clone_size: -
j_call: TRBJ2-5
cdr3_aa: CASSDWRGTSQETQYF
cdr3_nt: TGCGCCAGCAGTGACTGGCGGGGGACGTCCCAAGAGACCCAGTACTTC

v_call: TRBV7-6
d_call: TRBD1
clone_size: few
j_call: TRBJ1-1
cdr3_aa: CASSPLQGAGTEAFF
cdr3_nt: TGTGCCAGCAGCCCCTTACAGGGGGCGGGCACTGAAGCTTTCTTT

v_call: TRBV2
d_call: -
clone_size: once
j_call: TRBJ1-1
cdr3_aa: CASLITGGTEAFF
cdr3_nt: TGTGCCAGCTTAATAACCGGGGGCACTGAAGCTTTCTTT

v_call: TRBV11-2
d_call: TRBD1
clone_size: -
j_call: TRBJ1-1
cdr3_aa: CASSLGGQQAFF
cdr3_nt: TGTGCCAGCAGCTTAGGGGGACAGCAAGCTTTCTTT

v_call: TRBV6-1
d_call: TRBD1
clone_size: -
j_call: TRBJ2-7
cdr3_aa: CASSESQGASYEQYF
cdr3_nt: TGTGCCAGCAGTGAAAGTCAGGGGGCCTCCTACGAGCAGTACTTC

v_call: TRBV10-3
d_call: -
clone_size: -
j_call: TRBJ1-3
cdr3_aa: CAISFGSGNTIYF
cdr3_nt: TGTGCCATCAGTTTCGGCTCTGGAAACACCATATATTTT

v_call: TRBV5-8
d_call: -
clone_size: once
j_call: TRBJ1-2
cdr3_aa: CASSSWAGDGYTF
cdr3_nt: TGTGCCAGCAGCTCGTGGGCAGGGGATGGCTACACCTTC

v_call: TRBV6-1
d_call: TRBD2
clone_size: few
j_call: TRBJ2-1
cdr3_aa: CASSVAGGPSSYNEQFF
cdr3_nt: TGTGCCAGCAGTGTAGCGGGGGGGCCGAGCTCCTACAATGAGCAGTTCTTC

v_call: TRBV4-2
d_call: -
clone_size: few
j_call: TRBJ2-3
cdr3_aa: CASSQGRDTQYF
cdr3_nt: TGTGCCAGCAGCCAAGGGCGGGATACGCAGTATTTT

v_call: TRBV30
d_call: TRBD1
clone_size: -
j_call: TRBJ2-7
cdr3_aa: CAWSVGGQGYEQYF
cdr3_nt: TGTGCCTGGAGTGTAGGGGGACAGGGGTACGAGCAGTACTTC

v_call: TRBV5-6
d_call: -
clone_size: few
j_call: TRBJ2-6
cdr3_aa: CASSPGLSSGANVLTF
cdr3_nt: TGTGCCAGCAGCCCGGGACTGAGCTCTGGGGCCAACGTCCTGACTTTC

v_call: TRBV2
d_call: -
clone_size: once
j_call: TRBJ2-3
cdr3_aa: CASSELGYLSTDTQYF
cdr3_nt: TGTGCCAGCAGTGAACTCGGGTACCTTAGCACAGATACGCAGTATTTT

v_call: TRBV4-1
d_call: -
clone_size: -
j_call: TRBJ1-6
cdr3_aa: CASSQKVTVSYNSPLHF
cdr3_nt: TGCGCCAGCAGCCAAAAGGTTACAGTCTCCTATAATTCACCCCTCCACTTT

v_call: TRBV2
d_call: -
clone_size: -
j_call: TRBJ1-5
cdr3_aa: CASRGDTYNQPQHF
cdr3_nt: TGTGCCAGCAGAGGGGACACCTACAATCAGCCCCAGCATTTT

v_call: TRBV19
d_call: TRBD1
clone_size: few
j_call: TRBJ1-1
cdr3_aa: CASRRGHTEAFF
cdr3_nt: TGTGCCAGCCGCAGGGGGCACACTGAAGCTTTCTTT

v_call: TRBV5-4
d_call: TRBD2
clone_size: large
j_call: TRBJ2-7
cdr3_aa: CASSSLAGALSYEQYF
cdr3_nt: TGTGCCAGCAGCTCTCTAGCGGGAGCCCTCTCCTACGAGCAGTACTTC

v_call: TRBV29-1
d_call: -
clone_size: -
j_call: TRBJ2-1
cdr3_aa: CSVWRDESEQFF
cdr3_nt: TGCAGCGTTTGGCGGGACGAGAGTGAGCAGTTCTTC

v_call: TRBV10-2
d_call: TRBD1
clone_size: -
j_call: TRBJ2-1
cdr3_aa: CASSETGADEQFF
cdr3_nt: TGCGCCAGCAGTGAGACAGGGGCCGATGAGCAGTTCTTC

v_call: TRBV2
d_call: -
clone_size: -
j_call: TRBJ2-5
cdr3_aa: CASQSWGLEYF
cdr3_nt: TGTGCCAGCCAATCTTGGGGCCTTGAGTACTTC

v_call: TRBV4-2
d_call: TRBD1
clone_size: -
j_call: TRBJ2-7
cdr3_aa: CASSQTRQGGQYF
cdr3_nt: TGTGCCAGCAGCCAGACGAGACAGGGCGGGCAGTACTTC

v_call: TRBV4-2
d_call: TRBD1
clone_size: -
j_call: TRBJ1-2
cdr3_aa: CASSPQTGGNYGYTF
cdr3_nt: TGTGCCAGCAGCCCACAGACAGGGGGCAACTATGGCTACACCTTC

v_call: TRBV10-3
d_call: -
clone_size: -
j_call: TRBJ1-3
cdr3_aa: CAISEGPGDGNTIYF
cdr3_nt: TGTGCCATCAGTGAGGGACCGGGGGACGGAAACACCATATATTTT

v_call: TRBV6-5
d_call: -
clone_size: -
j_call: TRBJ1-3
cdr3_aa: CASSQGVSGNTIYF
cdr3_nt: TGTGCCAGCAGTCAAGGGGTCTCTGGAAACACCATATATTTT

v_call: TRBV30
d_call: -
clone_size: -
j_call: TRBJ1-1
cdr3_aa: CAWSVGVRATEAFF
cdr3_nt: TGTGCCTGGAGTGTTGGGGTGCGGGCCACTGAAGCTTTCTTT

v_call: TRBV7-9
d_call: TRBD1
clone_size: -
j_call: TRBJ2-7
cdr3_aa: CASSSGTGAWYEQYF
cdr3_nt: TGTGCCAGCAGTTCCGGGACAGGAGCTTGGTACGAGCAGTACTTC

v_call: TRBV6-5
d_call: -
clone_size: -
j_call: TRBJ1-1
cdr3_aa: CASSYNGGTEAFF
cdr3_nt: TGTGCCAGCAGTTACAACGGGGGGACTGAAGCTTTCTTT

v_call: TRBV12-5
d_call: -
clone_size: -
j_call: TRBJ2-2
cdr3_aa: CASGEGITTGELFF
cdr3_nt: TGTGCTAGTGGTGAGGGAATTACTACCGGGGAGCTGTTTTTT

v_call: TRBV7-9
d_call: -
clone_size: -
j_call: TRBJ1-5
cdr3_aa: CASSLDQTTQPQHF
cdr3_nt: TGTGCCAGCAGCTTAGACCAGACAACCCAGCCCCAGCATTTT

v_call: TRBV30
d_call: -
clone_size: -
j_call: TRBJ1-5
cdr3_aa: CAWSSTVYSNQPQHF
cdr3_nt: TGTGCCTGGAGTTCGACAGTCTATAGCAATCAGCCCCAGCATTTT

v_call: TRBV6-5
d_call: -
clone_size: few
j_call: TRBJ2-6
cdr3_aa: CASSYMGEANVLTF
cdr3_nt: TGTGCCAGCAGTTACATGGGAGAGGCCAACGTCCTGACTTTC

v_call: TRBV6-5
d_call: TRBD1
clone_size: -
j_call: TRBJ1-1
cdr3_aa: CASRGTVSTEAFF
cdr3_nt: TGTGCCAGCAGGGGGACAGTCTCCACTGAAGCTTTCTTT

v_call: TRBV4-1
d_call: -
clone_size: few
j_call: TRBJ2-7
cdr3_aa: CASSQALATSEQYF
cdr3_nt: TGCGCCAGCAGCCAAGCTTTAGCGACTTCAGAGCAGTACTTC

v_call: TRBV6-5
d_call: -
clone_size: -
j_call: TRBJ1-1
cdr3_aa: CASSFSDTEAFF
cdr3_nt: TGTGCCAGCTCGTTTTCCGACACTGAAGCTTTCTTT

v_call: TRBV2
d_call: -
clone_size: few
j_call: TRBJ2-1
cdr3_aa: CASREDRYNEQFF
cdr3_nt: TGTGCCAGCAGGGAGGACCGTTACAATGAGCAGTTCTTC

v_call: TRBV18
d_call: -
clone_size: few
j_call: TRBJ2-7
cdr3_aa: CASSSGNGYEQYF
cdr3_nt: TGTGCCAGCTCCTCCGGGAATGGCTACGAGCAGTACTTC

v_call: TRBV6-5
d_call: TRBD1
clone_size: few
j_call: TRBJ1-4
cdr3_aa: CASRTGTGNEKLFF
cdr3_nt: TGTGCCAGCCGGACCGGGACAGGGAATGAAAAACTGTTTTTT

v_call: TRBV9
d_call: -
clone_size: -
j_call: TRBJ2-7
cdr3_aa: CASSVGSDSYEQYF
cdr3_nt: TGTGCCAGCAGCGTAGGGTCAGATTCCTACGAGCAGTACTTC

v_call: TRBV28
d_call: TRBD1
clone_size: -
j_call: TRBJ1-2
cdr3_aa: CASTEGGRGKANYGYTF
cdr3_nt: TGTGCCAGCACCGAAGGCGGCAGGGGGAAAGCTAACTATGGCTACACCTTC

v_call: TRBV27
d_call: -
clone_size: -
j_call: TRBJ1-6
cdr3_aa: CASTFTYNSPLHF
cdr3_nt: TGTGCCAGCACCTTCACTTATAATTCACCCCTCCACTTT

v_call: TRBV29-1
d_call: -
clone_size: -
j_call: TRBJ2-7
cdr3_aa: CSVEDVVSHEQYF
cdr3_nt: TGCAGCGTTGAAGATGTCGTAAGCCACGAGCAGTACTTC

v_call: TRBV7-2
d_call: -
clone_size: -
j_call: TRBJ1-1
cdr3_aa: CASSAHDGDTEAFF
cdr3_nt: TGTGCCAGCAGCGCCCACGACGGGGACACTGAAGCTTTCTTT